This T cell receptor beta chain was observed in a study of type 1 regulatory T cells. TCRdb redid the calling of the reads with MiXCR, one entry per CDR3 protein. Of roughly 68,000 distinct CDR3 sequences in the sample, nearly 65% were seen once. As regards this clonotype: Its antigen is unidentified.

V was clipped by 5 bases and J by 4 bases, with 12 bases between them. This CDR3 spans 14 amino acids. The V gene's germline CDR1 is MNHEY and CDR2 SVGAGI. V gene TRBV6-5 combines with J gene TRBJ1-5; D not certain. Sequencing was performed on cultured T cells, either the whole culture or a sorted T cell fraction (not recorded which). As for subset: Tr1-enriched cell product generated in vitro against host alloantigens. This receptor was taken from a human donor in good health. CDR3 sequence reads: CASSKGFWNQPQHF. As DNA, the CDR3 is TGTGCCAGCAGTAAAGGTTTTTGGAATCAGCCCCAGCATTTT.